The 29 T cell receptor beta chains presented below share a single source sample, sequenced in a study of blood T cells in healthy people across ages. Primed by a sample-barcoded 5' primer and a J-beta primer mix, a second PCR proceeded for roughly 6 to 12 cycles. TCRdb independently ran MiXCR on the 5' RACE reads; one entry per CDR3 protein. Found here are over 500,000 distinct CDR3 sequences, roughly a quarter of them singletons; the top ten hold about 3.3%. These records were also assigned to another study, of T cells of mothers and their children.

The material sequenced was blood. The receptors were gathered from a boy aged 2 to 10 in good health.

This clonotype has more than one count but fewer than ten. This chain uses TRBV29-1 with TRBJ1-2; 7 bases agree with TRBD1. Unmatched junction bases numbered 13, after V lost 7 bases and J lost 8 bases. The length of the CDR3 is 13 residues. The germline CDR1 and CDR2 sequences are SQVTM and ANQGSEA. CDR3 DNA sequence: TGCAGCGACAGGAGAGGGGGCGCGTGGGGCTACACCTTC. Protein sequence: CSDRRGGAWGYTF.

The chain links TRBV27 to TRBJ1-1; D unresolved. This CDR3 contains 15 residues. Germline CDR1 MNHEY, CDR2 SMNVEV (reference sequence). The V gene lost 3 bases and the J gene lost 8 bases, with 19 bases spanning the gap. The CDR3 is CASSFKEGGTREAFF. DNA of the CDR3: TGTGCCAGCAGTTTTAAGGAGGGAGGCACGAGAGAAGCTTTCTTT.

This clonotype was detected a few times. J is TRBJ2-3 and V is TRBV5-6; weak D call: TRBD2 (6 bases). The V gene's germline CDR1 is SGHDT and CDR2 YYEEEE. V lost 2 bases, J lost 4 bases, and 11 bases lay in between. The CDR3 sequence is 14 residues long. The CDR3 protein is CASSLAGIADTQYF. CDR3 DNA: TGTGCCAGCAGCTTAGCGGGTATCGCAGATACGCAGTATTTT.

The chain links TRBV18 to TRBJ1-2; 7 nucleotides agree with TRBD1. V was pared by 5 bases and J by 4 bases, with 7 bases of the junction left unmatched. The CDR3 has 14 amino acids. The germline CDR1 and CDR2 sequences are KGHSH and LQKENI. The DNA of the CDR3 is TGTGCCAGCTCATCAGGGGGTGCCGCCTATGGCTACACCTTC. Encoded protein: CASSSGGAAYGYTF.

The CDR3 region has the DNA TGTGCCAGCAGTTCCGGGACTATGGTAGAGCAGTACTTC. Translation gives CASSSGTMVEQYF. The chain links TRBV27 to TRBJ2-7; 7 positions agree with TRBD2. Trimming took 4 bases from V and 7 from J; bases not matched to a gene: 7. The CDR3 is 13 amino acids. Germline values: CDR1 MNHEY, CDR2 SMNVEV (reference sequence).

The CDR3 loop reads CASSPQGYLAKNIQYF. The DNA of the CDR3 is TGTGCCAGCAGCCCACAGGGCTACCTAGCCAAAAACATTCAGTACTTC. V gene TRBV7-8 combines with J gene TRBJ2-4; D possibly corresponds to TRBD1 (6 bases). The V and J ends lost 5 bases and 0 bases respectively, with 14 bases between them. Germline V gene lookup returns CDR1 SGHVS and CDR2 FQNEAQ. This CDR3 spans 16 amino acids.

This clonotype was picked up a small number of times. This chain joins TRBV19 and TRBJ1-2, with unresolved D. The germline gives CDR1 LNHDA, CDR2 SQIVND (reference sequence). The V end was cut by 6 bases, the J end by 4 bases, with 9 bases between. CDR3 length equals 12 residues. The CDR3 region has the DNA TGTGCCAGTAGGAACAGACCCTATGGCTACACCTTC. It translates to CASRNRPYGYTF. Looking up the rest from reference TRBV19 and TRBJ1-2 gives the full variable domain: DGGITQSPKYLFRKEGQNVTLSCEQNLNHDAMYWYRQDPGQGLRLIYYSQIVNDFQKGDIAEGYSVSREKKESFPLTVTSAQKNPTAFYLCASRNRPYGYTFGSGTRLTVV.

The chain couples TRBV20-1 to TRBJ2-2; D gene uncertain. The germline CDR1 and CDR2 sequences are DFQATT and SNEGSKA (reference sequence). V was cut by 6 bases and J by 0 bases, with 8 bases left in between. The CDR3 runs to 13 residues. This CDR3 reads CSAYPANTGELFF. The CDR3 bases are TGCAGTGCCTACCCAGCGAACACCGGGGAGCTGTTTTTT.

The rearrangement links TRBV7-8 to TRBJ2-5, with 12 bases lining up with TRBD2. Trimming at V came to 5 bases and at J to 2 bases, leaving 12 bases not matched to a gene. The V gene's germline CDR1 is SGHVS and CDR2 FQNEAQ. CDR3 size: 18 residues. This CDR3 is CASSTRTSGAGPQETQYF. The CDR3 DNA follows: TGTGCCAGCAGCACCCGGACTAGCGGGGCCGGGCCTCAAGAGACCCAGTACTTC.

In its sample, this clonotype ranks as medium-sized. The chain links TRBV10-1 to TRBJ2-2; D is ambiguous. V shed 3 bases and J shed 3 bases, with 5 bases lying between them. Germline lookup yields CDR1 WNHNN and CDR2 SYGVQD (reference sequence). The CDR3 totals 13 residues. The CDR3 sequence is CASSDRDTGELFF. The CDR3 DNA follows: TGCGCCAGCAGTGACCGGGACACCGGGGAGCTGTTTTTT.

This clonotype came up many times. The chain links TRBV20-1 to TRBJ2-5; TRBD2 aligns across 7 bases. Germline values: CDR1 DFQATT, CDR2 SNEGSKA (reference sequence). V lost 0 bases and J lost 5; bases outside the gene matches: 6. This CDR3 is built from 14 residues. CDR3 region: CSARESRGWETQYF. The DNA of the CDR3 is TGCAGTGCTAGAGAATCGCGGGGGTGGGAGACCCAGTACTTC.

This sequence joins TRBV7-9 and TRBJ2-7; TRBD1 agrees at 11 bases. Germline V lookup: CDR1 SEHNR, CDR2 FQNEAQ (reference sequence). This CDR3 spans 16 amino acids. Unmatched junction bases numbered 8, after V lost 5 bases and J lost 2 bases. The CDR3 DNA follows: TGTGCCAGCAGCGATTTCGAGGACAGGGGGCCCTACGAGCAGTACTTC. Its translation: CASSDFEDRGPYEQYF.

The V gene is TRBV11-2, the J gene TRBJ2-5; unclear D gene. This CDR3 is 16 amino acids long. Between the trimmed V and J ends, which lost 1 base and 9 bases, there was a span of 21 bases. Germline-derived CDR1 and CDR2 are SGHAT and FQNNGV. The CDR3 region is CASSLVSGPTPEAQYF. As DNA, the CDR3 is TGTGCCAGCAGCTTAGTCTCAGGACCAACTCCCGAGGCCCAGTACTTC.

V gene TRBV7-2 combines with J gene TRBJ1-2; TRBD1 aligns across 8 bases. CDR1 SGHTA and CDR2 FQGNSA come from the germline V gene. Trimming at V came to 5 bases and at J to 4 bases, leaving 9 bases not matched to a gene. This CDR3 is 15 amino acids long. This CDR3 is CASSPSPDRAYGYTF. In DNA, the CDR3 is TGTGCCAGCAGCCCATCCCCGGACAGGGCCTATGGCTACACCTTC.

This clonotype was seen more than once but under ten times. This sequence joins TRBV9 and TRBJ1-4; D remains ambiguous. Germline V CDR1 and CDR2: SGDLS, YYNGEE. V was shortened by 4 bases and J by 7 bases, with 8 bases between the two germline ends. The CDR3 loop spans 12 amino acids. The DNA of the CDR3 is TGTGCCAGCAGCTCCGGGAGTGAAAAACTGTTTTTT. It specifies CASSSGSEKLFF.

The gene calls are TRBV19 and TRBJ2-7; weak D call: TRBD2 (5 bases). This CDR3 region has 14 residues. With 1 base removed from V and 0 bases from J, the gap between germline ends came to 7 bases. From germline, CDR1 is LNHDA and CDR2 SQIVND (reference sequence). In DNA form, the CDR3 reads TGTGCCAGTAGTATAGGGAGGCCCTCCTACGAGCAGTACTTC. Translating gives CASSIGRPSYEQYF.

The rearrangement joins TRBV4-1 to TRBJ2-5; 8 bases line up with TRBD2. The length of the CDR3 is 16 residues. The germline V gene has CDR1 MGHRA and CDR2 YSYEKL. The V segment lost 1 base and the J segment 3 bases; nucleotides outside the gene matches: 7. DNA of the CDR3: TGCGCCAGCAGCCAAGTCTCTCTAGCGGGCGAAGAGACCCAGTACTTC. This codes for CASSQVSLAGEETQYF.

This clonotype appeared a few times. The junction departs from the called germline gene at one end, perhaps through a read error. J is TRBJ1-3 and V is TRBV6-1; D not certain. CDR1 is MNHNS and CDR2 is SASEGT in the germline V gene. The CDR3 consists of 16 residues. CDR3 DNA sequence: TGTGCCAGCAGTGAAGGTTACGGTAGTTCTGGAAGCACCATATATTTT. Its translation: CASSEGYGSSGSTIYF.

The chain couples TRBV25-1 to TRBJ1-1, with D possibly matching TRBD1 (6 bases). CDR1 and CDR2 from the germline V gene are MGHDK and SYGVNS. Trimming stripped 5 bases from V and 6 bases from J, with 19 bases between. CDR3 length equals 15 residues. The CDR3 DNA reads as TGTGCCAGCAGTAAACCGGGGGCTCTGGGGCCTGAAGCTTTCTTT. Its protein is CASSKPGALGPEAFF.

V usage is TRBV9 and J usage is TRBJ1-1, with unresolved D. Looked up from germline, CDR1 is SGDLS and CDR2 is YYNGEE. V lost 3 bases and J lost 5, with 26 bases in between. The CDR3 covers 18 residues. CDR3 nucleotide sequence: TGTGCCAGCAGCGCCGCGCACACGTACCTGCCCTTTATTACTGAAGCTTTCTTT. It yields the protein CASSAAHTYLPFITEAFF.

J is TRBJ2-5 and V is TRBV10-2; D gene ambiguous. The DNA end is more similar to TRBJ2-7, so the J call may be wrong. Germline CDR1 is WSHSY and CDR2 is SAAADI. This CDR3 is built from 12 residues. CDR3 coding DNA: TGCGCCAGCAGCCCGAGCAAATACGAGCAGTACTTC. As protein: CASSPSKYEQYF.

The genes are TRBV5-6 and TRBJ2-4, with D unresolved. Between the trimmed V and J ends, which lost 9 bases and 1 base, there was a span of 17 bases. The CDR3 is made up of 15 amino acids. CDR1 is SGHDT and CDR2 is YYEEEE in the germline V gene. The DNA for the CDR3 is TGTGCCACCTCTAAGCAGGATGAGGCCAAAAACATTCAGTACTTC. Residues: CATSKQDEAKNIQYF.

The chain employs TRBV4-1 and TRBJ2-3, with 8 bases that match TRBD2. Germline V gene sequence: CDR1 MGHRA, CDR2 YSYEKL. The CDR3 has 14 residues. Unmatched junction bases numbered 0, after V lost 0 bases and J lost 4 bases. CDR3 nucleotide sequence: TGCGCCAGCAGCCAAGAAGCGGGGGCAGATACGCAGTATTTT. Amino acid sequence: CASSQEAGADTQYF.

This clonotype was seen a few times. The J gene is TRBJ2-1, the V gene TRBV4-3; 11 positions match TRBD2. The CDR3 runs to 16 residues. Germline-derived CDR1 and CDR2 are LGHNA and YSLEER. The V segment lost 0 bases and the J segment 4 bases; nucleotides outside the gene matches: 2. CDR3 coding DNA: TGCGCCAGCAGCCAAGAGGGGACTAGCGGTTACAATGAGCAGTTCTTC. It codes for CASSQEGTSGYNEQFF.

The genes are TRBV12-3 or TRBV12-4 and TRBJ2-4, with D unclear. The CDR3 length is 16 residues. Trimming left V 1 base short and J 0 bases short, with 10 bases between. CDR3 amino acids: CASSLEGGLAKNIQYF. CDR3 DNA sequence: TGTGCCAGCAGTTTAGAGGGCGGCCTAGCCAAAAACATTCAGTACTTC.

The CDR3: CASSLSDKHETQYF. CDR3 bases: TGCGCCAGCAGCTTGTCCGACAAGCATGAGACCCAGTACTTC. The chain uses TRBV5-1 and TRBJ2-5; the D is unclear. Germline V CDR1 and CDR2: SGHRS, YFSETQ. The CDR3 is 14 amino acids. V was shortened by 1 base and J by 5 bases, with 12 bases between the two germline ends.

In its sample, this clonotype was seen a few times. This chain uses TRBV10-3 with TRBJ2-7; 8 bases agree with TRBD2. Trimming removed 9 bases from V and 4 bases from J; junction bases left unmatched: 2. CDR3 size: 11 residues. Germline V gives CDR1 ENHRY, CDR2 SYGVKD. The CDR3 DNA sequence: TGTGCCATGACTAGCGAATACGAGCAGTACTTC. This codes for CAMTSEYEQYF.

This clonotype was counted only a few times. V and J are TRBV12-3 or TRBV12-4 and TRBJ2-1; D possibly corresponds to TRBD1 (5 bases). The CDR3 covers 15 residues. V gave up 3 bases and J gave up 5 bases, with 14 bases separating them. The CDR3 bases are TGTGCCAGCAGTTTCTCGGCAGGGCTGGACAATGAGCAGTTCTTC. It is translated as CASSFSAGLDNEQFF.

The J gene is TRBJ1-5, the V gene TRBV20-1, with 10 bases identical to TRBD1. The CDR3 runs to 16 residues. J was trimmed by 0 bases and V by 3 bases; bases with no gene match: 5. Germline lookup yields CDR1 DFQATT and CDR2 SNEGSKA (reference sequence). CDR3 sequence (DNA): TGCAGTGCTAGCGGGACAGGGGTAAATAGCAATCAGCCCCAGCATTTT. Translating it yields CSASGTGVNSNQPQHF.